These 22 T cell receptor beta chains were sequenced from one sample in a study of CD8 T cells in Susac syndrome. Reverse transcription of about 0.45 to 1 ug RNA was performed with random hexamers. TCRdb used MiXCR to reprocess the immunoSEQ multiplex PCR reads, holding one entry per CDR3 protein. The table includes roughly 400,000 distinct CDR3 sequences, about 85% detected once. The sequenced sample was CD8+ T cells from PBMCs. Source of these receptors: a human donor with multiple sclerosis.

The chain employs TRBV11-2 and TRBJ2-2; no definite D call. This CDR3 is built from 18 residues. Trimming left V 0 bases short and J 4 bases short, with 18 bases between. CDR1 is SGHAT, CDR2 FQNNGV, per germline. The CDR3, as DNA: TGTGCCAGCAGCTTAGATCGCGGAACCGTGCGTGGCACCGGGGAGCTGTTTTTT. Amino acid sequence: CASSLDRGTVRGTGELFF.

The chain links TRBV27 to TRBJ1-5; no clear D gene. The length of the CDR3 is 15 residues. V was cut by 2 bases and J by 4 bases, with 12 bases left in between. The germline gives CDR1 MNHEY, CDR2 SMNVEV (reference sequence). CDR3 protein: CASSLLGQENQPQHF. The CDR3 DNA sequence: TGTGCCAGCAGTTTACTCGGGCAGGAAAATCAGCCCCAGCATTTT.

This chain connects TRBV7-8 to TRBJ2-7; D perhaps matches TRBD1 (8 bases). Trimming removed 1 base from V and 2 bases from J, with 15 bases in between. The germline CDR1 and CDR2 sequences are SGHVS and FQNEAQ. The CDR3 covers 16 residues. The CDR3 DNA sequence: TGTGCCAGCAGCTTAGGGGGAGGGACAGGAGCCTACGAGCAGTACTTC. Translation: CASSLGGGTGAYEQYF.

This clonotype came up once. The chain is built from TRBV27 and TRBJ2-3, with D maybe TRBD2 (6 bases). CDR3 size: 16 residues. Between the trimmed V and J ends, which lost 2 bases and 0 bases, there was a span of 12 bases. Germline assignment: CDR1 MNHEY and CDR2 SMNVEV (reference sequence). The CDR3: CASSLSWGVSTDTQYF. The CDR3 DNA follows: TGTGCCAGCAGTTTAAGTTGGGGGGTAAGCACAGATACGCAGTATTTT.

The chain has TRBV6-1 and TRBJ2-1; TRBD2 agrees at 10 bases. Germline values: CDR1 MNHNS, CDR2 SASEGT. CDR3 size: 16 residues. V was pared by 6 bases and J by 0 bases, with 5 bases of the junction left unmatched. The CDR3 DNA follows: TGTGCCAGCAGCCGTCTAGCGGGAGACTCCTACAATGAGCAGTTCTTC. Protein: CASSRLAGDSYNEQFF.

This chain joins TRBV6-5 and TRBJ2-1; D may be TRBD1 (5 bases). There are 15 residues in the CDR3. Germline CDR1 and CDR2: MNHEY and SVGAGI. Between the trimmed V and J ends, which lost 2 bases and 0 bases, there was a span of 8 bases. The CDR3 DNA sequence: TGTGCCAGCAGTTACGTTAGGGGCTCCTACAATGAGCAGTTCTTC. It encodes CASSYVRGSYNEQFF.

CDR3 in DNA: TGTGCCTGGAGTGCCTCCCTAAGTGCCGGGGAGCTGTTTTTT. It codes for CAWSASLSAGELFF. This chain connects TRBV30 to TRBJ2-2, with D uncertain. The CDR3 runs 14 residues. Germline lookup yields CDR1 GTSNPN and CDR2 SVGIG (reference sequence). V shed 1 base and J shed 6 bases, with 12 bases lying between them.

This clonotype has more than one count but fewer than ten. Germline is not matched at one junction end, which may reflect a read error. V and J are TRBV5-1 and TRBJ1-1; TRBD1 matches at 9 bases. This CDR3 has 15 residues. Germline V gene data show CDR1 as SGHRS and CDR2 as YFSETQ. The CDR3 spells CASSLGQGMNTEAFF. The DNA for the CDR3 is TGTGCCAGTAGTCTGGGACAGGGAATGAACACTGAAGCTTTCTTT. Based on the CDR3 plus reference TRBV5-1 and TRBJ1-1, the full variable domain is KAGVTQTPRYLIKTRGQQVTLSCSPISGHRSVSWYQQTPGQGLQFLFEYFSETQRNKGNFPGRFSGRQFSNSRSEMNVSTLELGDSALYLCASSLGQGMNTEAFFGQGTRLTVV.

V gene TRBV11-2 combines with J gene TRBJ1-1; 7 bases fit TRBD1. CDR3 size: 17 residues. Germline CDR1 is SGHAT and CDR2 is FQNNGV. The trim removed 3 bases at V and 0 bases at J, leaving 10 bases unmatched. This CDR3 reads CASSLTGTDTMNTEAFF. The CDR3 nucleotides read TGTGCCAGCAGCTTGACCGGGACAGATACCATGAACACTGAAGCTTTCTTT.

CDR3 nucleotide sequence: TGTGCCAGCAGATACACCGGAGGGGTGTCACCCCTCCACTTT. Protein sequence: CASRYTGGVSPLHF. This chain uses TRBV14 with TRBJ1-6; weak D call: TRBD1 (5 bases). CDR1 SGHDN and CDR2 FVKESK come from the germline V gene. The V end lost 6 bases, the J end lost 10 bases, and 16 bases lay between the germline ends. The CDR3 length is 14 residues.

V usage is TRBV7-3 and J usage is TRBJ2-1, with 7 bases lining up with TRBD2. The J segment lost 3 bases and the V segment lost 0 bases, leaving 5 bases of the junction unmatched. This CDR3 spans 16 amino acids. Germline CDR1 is SGHTA and CDR2 is FQGTGA. The DNA of the CDR3 is TGTGCCAGCAGCTTAACCAGCGGGACCGTCTACAATGAGCAGTTCTTC. Translating gives CASSLTSGTVYNEQFF.

This sequence joins TRBV6-5 and TRBJ1-5; TRBD1 matches at 9 bases. Germline loops: CDR1 MNHEY, CDR2 SVGAGI. The length of the CDR3 is 15 residues. V was pared by 2 bases and J by 2 bases, with 1 base of the junction left unmatched. The CDR3 region is CASSYRQGGNQPQHF. Here the CDR3 DNA reads TGTGCCAGCAGTTACCGACAGGGGGGCAATCAGCCCCAGCATTTT.

The chain employs TRBV20-1 and TRBJ2-7, with TRBD1 identical over 9 bases. Germline trimming cut 0 bases from V and 5 bases from J; bases unmatched to any gene: 8. The CDR3 spans 15 residues. Germline V gene lookup returns CDR1 DFQATT and CDR2 SNEGSKA (reference sequence). CDR3 sequence reads: CSARDEQGASHEQYF. In DNA, the CDR3 is TGCAGTGCTAGAGATGAACAGGGGGCTTCCCACGAGCAGTACTTC.

The chain recombines TRBV7-2 with TRBJ2-1; D tentatively reads TRBD1 or TRBD2 (7 bases each). The CDR3 extends over 16 amino acids. The V end was cut by 1 base, the J end by 6 bases, with 16 bases between. Germline V gene sequence: CDR1 SGHTA, CDR2 FQGNSA. CDR3 in DNA: TGTGCCAGCAGCTTAGTAGGTCAGGGGGGGAGCAATGAGCAGTTCTTC. Amino acids: CASSLVGQGGSNEQFF.

The chain couples TRBV10-3 to TRBJ2-1; a weak D match, TRBD2 (6 bases). The CDR3 spans 16 residues. CDR1 ENHRY and CDR2 SYGVKD come from the germline V gene. Trimming pared 0 bases from V and 0 bases from J, leaving 9 bases between. The CDR3 DNA is TGTGCCATCAGTGAGTCTAGCGGCAGCTCCTACAATGAGCAGTTCTTC. This codes for CAISESSGSSYNEQFF.

The chain combines TRBV5-1 with TRBJ1-5, with TRBD1 matching over 9 bases. Germline values: CDR1 SGHRS, CDR2 YFSETQ. Losses at the gene ends were 0 bases for V and 2 bases for J; bases not matched to a gene: 6. CDR3 length: 17 residues. Here the CDR3 reads CASSLGGQGFGNQPQHF. CDR3 sequence (DNA): TGCGCCAGCAGCTTGGGGGGACAGGGTTTTGGCAATCAGCCCCAGCATTTT.

The rearrangement joins TRBV27 to TRBJ2-3; tentative D call: TRBD1 (7 bases). V was shortened by 7 bases and J by 4 bases, with 18 bases between the two germline ends. The CDR3 has 15 residues. The germline V gene has CDR1 MNHEY and CDR2 SMNVEV (reference sequence). The CDR3 sequence is CASNQGGGSADTQYF. The CDR3 coding sequence is TGTGCCAGCAACCAAGGAGGGGGCAGCGCAGATACGCAGTATTTT.

The CDR3 region is CASSLWLGGREQFF. In DNA, the CDR3 is TGTGCCAGCAGTTTATGGCTTGGGGGAAGAGAGCAGTTCTTC. V and J are TRBV27 and TRBJ2-1; perhaps D is TRBD1 or TRBD2 (5 bases each). The CDR3 is 14 amino acids. V lost 1 base to trimming and J lost 10 bases, with 14 bases between them. CDR1 and CDR2 (germline): MNHEY, SMNVEV (reference sequence).

This chain links TRBV10-2 with TRBJ1-2; D gene unclear. CDR1 WSHSY and CDR2 SAAADI come from the germline V gene. V lost 7 bases and J 6 bases, leaving 15 bases between the germline ends. This CDR3 region has 13 residues. CDR3 sequence reads: CASTLGLMNGYTF. In DNA form, the CDR3 reads TGCGCCAGCACCTTAGGCTTGATGAATGGCTACACCTTC.

There are a few counts of this clonotype. DNA of the CDR3: TGTGCCAGCAGCGAAACGGGGCTTAGGACTGAAGCTTTCTTT. This encodes CASSETGLRTEAFF. The chain couples TRBV12-3 or TRBV12-4 to TRBJ1-1; tentative D call: TRBD1 (5 bases). The CDR3 runs to 14 residues. Trimming pared 6 bases from V and 5 bases from J, leaving 16 bases between.

This chain joins TRBV4-1 and TRBJ1-1; weak D call: TRBD1 (6 bases). The CDR3 is 15 amino acids. Deletions cut 4 bases from V and 1 base from J, with 13 bases between. Per germline, CDR1 MGHRA and CDR2 YSYEKL. CDR3 sequence reads: CASSPNRATNTEAFF. The CDR3 DNA is TGCGCCAGCAGCCCAAACAGGGCCACGAACACTGAAGCTTTCTTT.

The V call is TRBV3-1, the J call TRBJ2-6; D call uncertain. V lost 4 bases and J 0 bases, leaving 13 bases between the germline ends. Germline CDR1 LGHDT, CDR2 YNNKEL (reference sequence). The CDR3 runs 17 residues. This CDR3 reads CASSRPMGSSGANVLTF. CDR3 nucleotide sequence: TGTGCCAGCAGCCGACCGATGGGAAGCTCTGGGGCCAACGTCCTGACTTTC.